The 7 T cell receptor beta chains presented below share a single source sample, sequenced in a study of read filtering for tumor transcriptome and immune sequencing (TCRdb year 2020). The instrument given in TCRdb is Illumina HiSeq 4000. TCR libraries were built from about 420 ng RNA with the Immunoverse kit, using molecular barcoded adaptors covering alpha/delta and beta/gamma chains. The public reads were run again by TCRdb, first through fastp at Q25 and then through MiXCR, and only productive beta chains were kept. All rows with the same CDR3 protein become a single entry with the most common DNA and genes. Present in this sample are some 130,000 distinct CDR3 sequences, approximately 13% of which were seen just once. The ten largest clones capture around 8.3% of the sample. The sequenced material came from a population of CD138-negative cells sorted from bone marrow. Per the publication, the cell subset or site label means: bone marrow mononuclear cells depleted of CD138+ plasma/myeloma cells by negative magnetic selection. The source is a donor at least 40 years old with multiple myeloma.

As for this clonotype: A much larger clone differs from this one at a single base, so this may be a read error. The chain combines TRBV10-2 with TRBJ1-5; 8 bases are a match to TRBD1. V dropped 5 bases and J dropped 9; count of bases not matched to a gene: 9. CDR1 is WSHSY and CDR2 is SAAADI in the germline V gene. This CDR3 has 14 residues. Written as DNA, the CDR3 is TGCGCCAGCAGTTTTCAGGGGGCCTATCGGCCCCAGCATTTT. Its protein is CASSFQGAYRPQHF.

About this clonotype: The junction differs from germline at one of its ends, possibly a read error. V is TRBV7-9 and J is TRBJ2-1; 11 bases line up with TRBD2. This CDR3 contains 22 residues. Per germline, CDR1 SEHNR and CDR2 FQNEAQ (reference sequence). Here the CDR3 DNA reads TGTGCCAGCAGCCCTCCACCCAACCGGGACACGGGGACTAGCGGTACTTACAACGAGCAGTTCTTC. Translated: CASSPPPNRDTGTSGTYNEQFF.

This clonotype was counted a few times. A read error is possible here, since a much larger clone lies one base away. This sequence joins TRBV5-1 and TRBJ2-5, with 7 bases lining up with TRBD1. The germline V gene encodes CDR1 SGHRS and CDR2 YFSETQ. The CDR3 has 13 amino acids. CDR3 coding DNA: TGCGCCAGCAGCTTCCGGACAGGCGAGACCCAGTGCTTC. Its protein is CASSFRTGETQCF.

This clonotype was observed at least ten times. The chain links TRBV7-9 to TRBJ2-1; D perhaps matches TRBD2 (5 bases). The germline gives CDR1 SEHNR, CDR2 FQNEAQ (reference sequence). This CDR3 spans 14 amino acids. The V and J ends lost 2 bases and 3 bases respectively, with 8 bases between them. CDR3 in amino acids: CASSLSRDYNEQFF. The CDR3 DNA is TGTGCCAGCAGCTTAAGCCGGGACTACAATGAGCAGTTCTTC.

This clonotype was counted ten times or more. The chain is built from TRBV12-3 or TRBV12-4 and TRBJ1-1; D possibly corresponds to TRBD1 (6 bases). V lost 7 bases to trimming and J lost 4 bases, with 19 bases between them. The length of the CDR3 is 15 residues. The CDR3 DNA follows: TGTGCCAGCACTTTCATACTTACAGGGTCCACTGAAGCTTTCTTT. Translation: CASTFILTGSTEAFF.

In its sample, this clonotype was seen many times. The chain uses TRBV7-2 and TRBJ2-1; D assignment may be TRBD1 or TRBD2 (5 bases each). There are 16 residues in the CDR3. V was trimmed by 1 base and J by 1 base, leaving 11 bases between them. Per germline, CDR1 SGHTA and CDR2 FQGNSA. The CDR3 reads CASSLVGGVSYNEQFF. The DNA for the CDR3 is TGTGCCAGCAGCTTAGTTGGGGGAGTGTCCTACAATGAGCAGTTCTTC.

This clonotype was seen repeatedly, ten times or more. V is TRBV12-3 or TRBV12-4 and J is TRBJ1-1, with 7 bases matching TRBD1. The CDR3 extends over 13 amino acids. J gave up 3 bases and V 8 bases, and 6 bases lay outside the gene matches. In DNA, the CDR3 is TGTGCCAGCCGGGACAGCGGATACACTGAAGCTTTCTTT. Protein sequence: CASRDSGYTEAFF.